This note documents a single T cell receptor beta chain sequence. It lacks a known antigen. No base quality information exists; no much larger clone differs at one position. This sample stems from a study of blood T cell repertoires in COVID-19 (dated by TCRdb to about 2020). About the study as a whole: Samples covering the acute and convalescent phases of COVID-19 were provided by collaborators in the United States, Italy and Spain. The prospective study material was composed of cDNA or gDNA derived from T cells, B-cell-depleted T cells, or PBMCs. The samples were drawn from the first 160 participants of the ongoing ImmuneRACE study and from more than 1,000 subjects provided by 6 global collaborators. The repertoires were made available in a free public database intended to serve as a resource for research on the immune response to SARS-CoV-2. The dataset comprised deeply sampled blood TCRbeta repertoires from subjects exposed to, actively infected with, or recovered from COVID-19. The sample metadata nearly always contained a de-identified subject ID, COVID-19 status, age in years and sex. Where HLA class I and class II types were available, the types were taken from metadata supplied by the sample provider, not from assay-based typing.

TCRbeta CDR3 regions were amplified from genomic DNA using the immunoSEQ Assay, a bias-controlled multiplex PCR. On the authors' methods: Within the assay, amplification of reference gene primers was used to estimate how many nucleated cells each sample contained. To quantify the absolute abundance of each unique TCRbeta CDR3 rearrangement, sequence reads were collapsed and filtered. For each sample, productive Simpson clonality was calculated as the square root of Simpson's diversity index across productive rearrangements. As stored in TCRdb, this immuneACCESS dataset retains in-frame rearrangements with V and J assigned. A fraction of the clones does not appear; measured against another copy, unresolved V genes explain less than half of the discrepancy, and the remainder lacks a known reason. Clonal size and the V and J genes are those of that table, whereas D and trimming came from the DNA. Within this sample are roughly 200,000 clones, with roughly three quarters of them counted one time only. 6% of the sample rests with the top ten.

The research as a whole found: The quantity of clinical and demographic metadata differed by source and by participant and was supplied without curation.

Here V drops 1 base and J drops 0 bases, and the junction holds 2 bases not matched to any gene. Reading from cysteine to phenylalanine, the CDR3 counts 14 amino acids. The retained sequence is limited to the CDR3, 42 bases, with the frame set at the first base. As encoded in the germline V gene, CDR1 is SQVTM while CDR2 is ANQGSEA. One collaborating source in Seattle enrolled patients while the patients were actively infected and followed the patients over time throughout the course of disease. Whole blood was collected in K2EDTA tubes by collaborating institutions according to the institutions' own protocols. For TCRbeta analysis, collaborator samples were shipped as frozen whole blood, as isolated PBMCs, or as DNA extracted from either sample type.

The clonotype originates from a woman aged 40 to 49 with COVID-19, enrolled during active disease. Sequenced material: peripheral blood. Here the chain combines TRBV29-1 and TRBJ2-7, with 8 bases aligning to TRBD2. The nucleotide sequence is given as TGCAGCGTTGAAGGCGGGAGGAGCTCCTACGAGCAGTACTTC. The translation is CSVEGGRSSYEQYF.